This T cell receptor (beta chain) was found in a study of cytomegalovirus exposure and HLA in healthy donors. Study-wide findings and caveats: A few chains tied to CMV proved CMV antigen-specific in vitro. The productive fraction for most TCR beta V segments was about 87% or about 30% in an earlier analysis.

This CDR3 contains 15 residues. Germline values: CDR1 ENHRY, CDR2 SYGVKD. With V trimmed by 6 bases and J by 5 bases, 6 bases remained unmatched. In the PCR, 60 Vbeta and 13 Jbeta primers were used. This table comes from immunoSEQ multiplex PCR, and its TCRdb copy is limited to in-frame clones, with some not included. Of about 170,000 clones in the sample, roughly 80% are singletons; the top ten hold roughly 2.3%. Healthy bone marrow donors formed the donor group. Comments on this clone: Its antigen is unknown.

The sequencing input was PBMCs. The source of this sequence is a male donor in good health and CMV-seronegative. The V call is TRBV10-3, the J call TRBJ2-5, with TRBD2 identical over 13 bases. The CDR3 nucleotides are TGTGCCATCAGACGGACTAGCGGGAGTGGGGAGACCCAGTACTTC. It specifies CAIRRTSGSGETQYF.